Each of the 20 T cell receptor beta chains below was sequenced from the same sample in a study of vaccination effects on CD4 cells after COVID-19. ViraFEST used viral peptide pools to expand antigen-specific CD4+ T cells before sequencing. Once cultured for under 11 days, the cells underwent separation to obtain CD4+ T cells. Testing of the vaccine recipients showed negative nucleocapsid antibodies and no prior SARS-CoV-2 infection. The antigens these receptors bind are not known. Assay: immunoSEQ multiplex PCR; the TCRdb copy retains only in-frame clones and omits some. The sample holds about 38,000 clones, roughly 76% seen once. This specimen consisted of CD4+ T cells from PBMCs cultured with SARS-CoV-2 spike peptides, obtained before COVID-19 vaccination. These receptors came from a human donor who received a COVID-19 vaccine.

The J gene is TRBJ2-1, the V gene TRBV6-2 or TRBV6-3, with 9 nucleotides matching TRBD2. Germline CDR1 MNHEY, CDR2 SVGEGT. This CDR3 region has 17 residues. The V and J ends lost 0 bases and 4 bases, in that order; junction bases with no gene match: 7. The CDR3 DNA reads TGTGCCAGCAGTTACTCGAGGGGTAGCGGGGGATACAATGAGCAGTTCTTC. It codes for CASSYSRGSGGYNEQFF.

This clone was seen a handful of times. The V and J genes are TRBV7-8 and TRBJ1-2, with D maybe TRBD1 (6 bases). There are 18 residues in the CDR3. Trimming cost V 5 bases and J 0 bases, with 22 bases left between them. Germline-derived CDR1 and CDR2 are SGHVS and FQNEAQ. This CDR3 reads CASSPAPAGARANYGYTF. Here the CDR3 DNA reads TGTGCCAGCAGCCCCGCCCCGGCAGGGGCACGAGCTAACTATGGCTACACCTTC.

This chain joins TRBV28 and TRBJ2-6, with a weak D call TRBD1 (5 bases). Germline V gene lookup returns CDR1 MDHEN and CDR2 SYDVKM. V lost 7 bases to trimming and J lost 0 bases, with 10 bases between them. The CDR3 runs to 15 residues. The CDR3 DNA reads as TGTGCCAGCATGCTCGACAGCTCTGGGGCCAACGTCCTGACTTTC. Residues: CASMLDSSGANVLTF.

The J gene is TRBJ1-4, the V gene TRBV6-6; D possibly corresponds to TRBD1 (6 bases). CDR3 size: 14 residues. Trimming took 6 bases from V and 10 from J, leaving 18 bases between them. The germline V gene has CDR1 MNHNY and CDR2 SVGAGI (reference sequence). The CDR3 protein is CASSQDSGPGKLFF. CDR3 sequence (DNA): TGTGCCAGCAGCCAGGACAGCGGCCCCGGAAAACTGTTTTTT.

This clone is a singleton in its sample. This chain joins TRBV7-8 and TRBJ2-7; 11 positions match TRBD1. The CDR3 consists of 16 residues. Losses at the gene ends were 5 bases for V and 0 bases for J; bases not matched to a gene: 6. CDR1 is SGHVS and CDR2 is FQNEAQ in the germline V gene. DNA for the CDR3: TGTGCCAGCAGCACGACCGGGACAGGGGGCTCCTACGAGCAGTACTTC. As protein: CASSTTGTGGSYEQYF.

This clone was seen only a few times. The genes are TRBV19 and TRBJ1-1; D is undetermined. Trimming took 2 bases from V and 0 from J, leaving 7 bases between them. Germline V gives CDR1 LNHDA, CDR2 SQIVND (reference sequence). The length of the CDR3 is 14 residues. The chain's CDR3 is CASSISRVNTEAFF. The CDR3 DNA reads TGTGCCAGTAGTATAAGCCGGGTGAACACTGAAGCTTTCTTT.

The genes are TRBV12-3 or TRBV12-4 and TRBJ1-5, with D unclear. V was trimmed by 6 bases and J by 4 bases, leaving 7 bases between them. CDR3 length equals 12 residues. The CDR3 here is CASRFRNQPQHF. The CDR3 region has the DNA TGTGCCAGCAGATTCCGAAATCAGCCCCAGCATTTT.

This clone was recorded a few times. The chain combines TRBV2 with TRBJ1-5, with D maybe TRBD1 (6 bases). CDR1 is SNHLY, CDR2 FYNNEI, per germline. CDR3 length: 15 residues. V lost 6 bases to trimming and J lost 2 bases, with 14 bases between them. In DNA form, the CDR3 reads TGTGCCAGCAGGGGAGGGGGATACGGCAATCAGCCCCAGCATTTT. Translating it yields CASRGGGYGNQPQHF.

This chain joins TRBV19 and TRBJ1-4; 8 nucleotides align to TRBD1. This CDR3 has 15 residues. Germline CDR1 reads LNHDA; CDR2 reads SQIVND (reference sequence). The J segment lost 2 bases and the V segment lost 6 bases, leaving 5 bases of the junction unmatched. The CDR3 DNA sequence: TGTGCCAGTAGCAGGGGGCGGATGACTAATGAAAAACTGTTTTTT. Amino acid sequence: CASSRGRMTNEKLFF.

V gene TRBV27 combines with J gene TRBJ1-2; D is unclear. V lost 5 bases to trimming and J lost 1 base, with 14 bases between them. Germline V gene sequence: CDR1 MNHEY, CDR2 SMNVEV (reference sequence). This CDR3 comprises 15 residues. The CDR3 DNA reads TGTGCCAGCAGTCGGAGGGAATCCTTTAACTATGGCTACACCTTC. Translation: CASSRRESFNYGYTF.

The genes are TRBV3-1 (or the pseudogene TRBV3-2) and TRBJ1-1, with TRBD1 identical over 8 bases. The J segment lost 4 bases and the V segment lost 6 bases, leaving 4 bases of the junction unmatched. The CDR3 length is 13 residues. Germline lookup yields CDR1 LGHDT and CDR2 YNNKEL (reference sequence). The CDR3 loop is CASSRQGTTEAFF. The CDR3 region has the DNA TGTGCCAGCAGTCGACAGGGGACCACTGAAGCTTTCTTT.

As for this clone: The sample carries other DNA sequences with the same CDR3. The chain recombines TRBV29-1 with TRBJ2-7; 7 bases line up with TRBD1. The CDR3 loop spans 12 amino acids. The ends lost 4 bases at V and 2 bases at J; junction bases unmatched: 2. Germline V gene sequence: CDR1 SQVTM, CDR2 ANQGSEA. The CDR3 nucleotides read TGCAGCGTTGGGACAGGAACCTACGAGCAGTACTTC. The encoded protein is CSVGTGTYEQYF.

This clone was counted only a few times. The V and J genes are TRBV28 and TRBJ1-2; a possible D gene is TRBD1 (6 bases). The ends were cut back, 3 bases at V and 0 bases at J, with 8 bases in the middle. Per the germline V gene, CDR1 is MDHEN and CDR2 is SYDVKM. This CDR3 spans 14 amino acids. The CDR3 loop is CASSLGTTNYGYTF. In DNA form, the CDR3 reads TGTGCCAGCAGTTTGGGGACAACTAACTATGGCTACACCTTC.

The chain carries TRBV27 and TRBJ2-7, with 14 bases that match TRBD2. Trimming took 2 bases from V and 6 from J; bases not matched to a gene: 9. The CDR3 is 17 amino acids. Germline V gives CDR1 MNHEY, CDR2 SMNVEV (reference sequence). The CDR3 nucleotides are TGTGCCAGCAGTTTACGACCATCGGGACTAGCGGGAGTCGAGCAGTACTTC. Translated: CASSLRPSGLAGVEQYF.

The chain has TRBV28 and TRBJ2-3; 7 bases are a match to TRBD1. The V gene end was trimmed by 6 bases and the J gene end by 5 bases; junction bases not matched to a gene: 5. Germline CDR1 MDHEN, CDR2 SYDVKM. CDR3 length: 13 amino acids. CDR3 coding DNA: TGTGCCAGCAGCCTAGCAGGGGGAGATACGCAGTATTTT. The encoded protein is CASSLAGGDTQYF.

V and J are TRBV3-1 (or the pseudogene TRBV3-2) and TRBJ2-2, with D perhaps TRBD2 (5 bases). CDR3 length: 14 residues. The V and J ends lost 5 bases and 3 bases respectively, with 10 bases between them. CDR1 is LGHDT, CDR2 YNNKEL, per germline (reference sequence). The CDR3 reads CASSFGLDTGELFF. In nucleotides, the CDR3 is TGTGCCAGCAGCTTTGGACTGGACACCGGGGAGCTGTTTTTT.

This clone showed up just once. The chain recombines TRBV3-1 (or the pseudogene TRBV3-2) with TRBJ1-4; 9 positions agree with TRBD1. The germline V gene encodes CDR1 LGHDT and CDR2 YNNKEL (reference sequence). Trimming removed 5 bases from V and 3 bases from J; junction bases left unmatched: 4. The length of the CDR3 is 15 residues. The CDR3: CASSETGGANEKLFF. DNA of the CDR3: TGTGCCAGCAGCGAGACAGGGGGAGCTAATGAAAAACTGTTTTTT.

The chain employs TRBV29-1 and TRBJ1-1; possibly TRBD1 for D (6 bases). Germline CDR1 is SQVTM and CDR2 is ANQGSEA. Trimming took 7 bases from V and 4 from J, leaving 13 bases between them. CDR3 length equals 12 residues. The CDR3 nucleotides read TGCAGCGCTATCCGGGACACCACTGAAGCTTTCTTT. Its protein is CSAIRDTTEAFF.

The rearrangement joins TRBV19 to TRBJ2-7; 8 nucleotides align to TRBD2. V was clipped by 2 bases and J by 1 base; unmatched bases: 4. CDR3 length: 15 amino acids. Looked up from germline, CDR1 is LNHDA and CDR2 is SQIVND (reference sequence). CDR3 nucleotide sequence: TGTGCCAGTAGTATACAAAGCGGGAGTTCCTACGAGCAGTACTTC. Translated: CASSIQSGSSYEQYF. The full variable domain, rest sourced from reference TRBV19 and TRBJ2-7, is DGGITQSPKYLFRKEGQNVTLSCEQNLNHDAMYWYRQDPGQGLRLIYYSQIVNDFQKGDIAEGYSVSREKKESFPLTVTSAQKNPTAFYLCASSIQSGSSYEQYFGPGTRLTVT.

This chain links TRBV5-5 with TRBJ2-2; 7 nucleotides agree with TRBD1. Germline V gene data show CDR1 as SGHKS and CDR2 as YYEKEE (reference sequence). V gave up 3 bases and J gave up 9 bases; unmatched junction bases: 14. There are 16 residues in the CDR3. CDR3 nucleotide sequence: TGTGCCAGCAGCTCCCGGGATTTGACAGGGAAAAGGGAGCTGTTTTTT. Translating gives CASSSRDLTGKRELFF.